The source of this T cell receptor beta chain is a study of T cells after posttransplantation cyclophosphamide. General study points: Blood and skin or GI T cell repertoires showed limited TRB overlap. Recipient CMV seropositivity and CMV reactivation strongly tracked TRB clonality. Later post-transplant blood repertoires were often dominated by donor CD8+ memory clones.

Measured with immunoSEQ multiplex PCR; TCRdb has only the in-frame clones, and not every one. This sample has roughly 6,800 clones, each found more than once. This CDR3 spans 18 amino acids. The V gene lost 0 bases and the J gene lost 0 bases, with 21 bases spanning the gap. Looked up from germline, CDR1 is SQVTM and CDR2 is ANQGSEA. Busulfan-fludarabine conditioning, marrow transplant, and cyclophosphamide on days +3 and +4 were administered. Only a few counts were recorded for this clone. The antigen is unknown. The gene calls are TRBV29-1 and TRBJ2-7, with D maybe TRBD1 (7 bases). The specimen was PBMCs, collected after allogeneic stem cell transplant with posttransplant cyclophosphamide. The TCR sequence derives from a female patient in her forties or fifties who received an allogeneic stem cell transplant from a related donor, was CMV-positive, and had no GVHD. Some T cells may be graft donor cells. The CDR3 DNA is TGCAGCGTTGAAGATAGGACGCAGGGGGGAGCTTACTCCTACGAGCAGTACTTC. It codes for CSVEDRTQGGAYSYEQYF.